One T cell receptor beta chain is described in this entry. The specificity of this receptor is unknown. Within one base of it there is no much larger clone, and no base qualities were kept. This specimen comes from a study of identical twins' blood T cells (dated by TCRdb to 2013 to 2014). With regard to the full study: About 48 million Illumina reads were obtained across roughly 12 libraries, of which six were alpha-chain libraries and six were beta-chain libraries. The study compared TCR alpha and beta chain repertoires of three pairs of monozygous twins using next-generation sequencing to assess genetic influence on repertoire formation.

Points the paper makes about the study in general: Because the twins were raised together, environmental influences could not be ruled out as an explanation for the similarity between twins. Among the most abundant TCRbeta clonotypes, each donor shared more CDR3 sequences with her twin than with unrelated donors. Twin pairs were reported to be markedly more alike in V gene usage than unrelated donors were, even when looking at non-selected out-of-frame TCRbeta clonotypes. The number of CDR3 clonotypes shared between two donors was mainly determined by the product of the cloneset sizes of the two donors, and no clear deviation from this trend was shown by twins. Validation by independent studies was stated to be required for the proposed role of the TCRalpha J segment in MHC recognition during thymic selection.

The donors were six healthy women who made up three monozygous twin pairs. All three twin pairs had been reared together, and it was thought likely that the same infectious agents and vaccines had been met by these twin pairs. TCR cDNA libraries were prepared from RNA that was isolated from peripheral blood mononuclear cells. The protocol used for the library was 5' RACE. The data were produced on an Illumina Genome Analyzer IIx. The RNA-based TCR cDNA libraries were made using a previously described protocol that was modified in several ways. To prevent cross-contamination, sample-specific barcodes were added to both ends of each TCR cDNA library during cDNA synthesis and amplification. Regarding the original processing steps: Each library contained about 2.2 to 3.6 million CDR3-containing reads, and somewhere between about 100,000 and nearly 550,000 clonotypes were identified for each individual. After reads with improper barcode index combinations were thrown out, a cloneset for each library was built using the MiTCR software. During the assembly of CDR3 clonotypes by MiTCR, low-quality reads were filtered or rescued and PCR and sequencing errors were corrected. Artificial out-of-frame clonotypes were mapped to in-frame sequences, with one indel allowed in the CDR3, and then removed. Similarity in V and J gene usage between donors was calculated as the Jensen-Shannon divergence divided by the mean entropy. The public reads were quality trimmed at Q25 with fastp and then assembled into clones with MiXCR by TCRdb, keeping productive beta chains. Rows are unified per CDR3 protein, each entry keeping the most common DNA and genes. The V and J calls, along with clone size, are taken from TCRdb and not from the paper's own processing. Counted in this sample were 350,000 to 400,000 distinct CDR3 sequences; roughly 28% of them appeared once. Roughly 5.5% of the sample is held by the ten biggest clonotypes.

Specimen: PBMCs. The clonotype comes from a woman aged 18-55 years in good health.

The CDR3 has the sequence CASSYPGAYGYTF. The DNA sequence is as follows: TGTGCCAGCAGTTACCCAGGGGCCTATGGCTACACCTTC. The rearrangement joined TRBV12-3 or TRBV12-4 to TRBJ1-2, and TRBD1 may be the D gene, going by 6 matching bases. Cut back by 4 bases and 4 bases, the V and J ends lie 10 bases apart. The CDR3 sequence holds 13 residues, the cysteine and phenylalanine included. Only the CDR3 part of the read is kept: 39 bases, read in frame from the first base.